The T cell receptor (beta chain) under discussion was sequenced for a study of OX40 agonist ivuxolimab in advanced cancers. In the study overall: The patients received agonistic anti-OX40 (CD134) antibody ivuxolimab.

This clone was seen a single time. Antigen unknown. The germline gives CDR1 SEHNR, CDR2 FQNEAQ (reference sequence). V was shortened by 5 bases and J by 3 bases, with 18 bases between the two germline ends. The CDR3 sequence is 16 residues long. Some clones are missing from TCRdb's copy, which holds only in-frame ones; the method was immunoSEQ multiplex PCR. The data show over 45,000 clones, around nine tenths seen once. Study observations and caveats: CD4+ and CD8+ blood T cells expanded clonally by week 6 at 0.1 to 3.0 mg/kg.

Sample: CD4+ or CD8+ T cells sorted from blood, taken in a trial of the OX40 agonist ivuxolimab. The chain is built from TRBV7-9 and TRBJ2-3; D is possibly TRBD1 (6 bases). The TCR was taken from an adult with an advanced solid tumor such as melanoma, head and neck, liver or kidney cancer. The CDR3 DNA is TGTGCCAGCAGCGAACCGGGACACAGACGGACAGATACGCAGTATTTT. Encoded protein: CASSEPGHRRTDTQYF.